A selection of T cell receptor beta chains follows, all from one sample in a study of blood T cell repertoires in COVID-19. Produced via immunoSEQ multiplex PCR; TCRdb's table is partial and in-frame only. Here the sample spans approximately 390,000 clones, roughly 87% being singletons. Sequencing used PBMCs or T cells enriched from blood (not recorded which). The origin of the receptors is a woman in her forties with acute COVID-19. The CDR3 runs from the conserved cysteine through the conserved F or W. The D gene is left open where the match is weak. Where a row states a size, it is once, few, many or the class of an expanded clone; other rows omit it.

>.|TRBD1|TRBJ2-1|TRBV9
TGTGCCAGCAGCCCGGGGGACAGGAGCAATGAGCAGTTCTTC
CASSPGDRSNEQFF
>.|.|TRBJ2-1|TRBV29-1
TGCAGCGTTGAAGATGGTAGTTACAATGAGCAGTTCTTC
CSVEDGSYNEQFF
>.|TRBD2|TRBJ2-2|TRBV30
TGTGCCTGGAGTGTGGGGGGGGCCGGGGAGCTGTTTTTT
CAWSVGGAGELFF
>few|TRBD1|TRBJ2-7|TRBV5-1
TGCGCCAGCAGCCTCGGGACAGGGGGCCCCTACGAGCAGTACTTC
CASSLGTGGPYEQYF
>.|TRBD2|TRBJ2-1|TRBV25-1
TGTGCCAGCAGTGAATCTCAGGGGACTAGCGGGTACAATGAGCAGTTCTTC
CASSESQGTSGYNEQFF
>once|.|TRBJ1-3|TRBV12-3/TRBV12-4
TGTGCCAGCAGTCCCCACAGTGGAAACACCATATATTTT
CASSPHSGNTIYF
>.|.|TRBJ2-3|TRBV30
TGTGCCTGGAGTCCCCGCCTTAGCGGCACAGATACGCAGTATTTT
CAWSPRLSGTDTQYF
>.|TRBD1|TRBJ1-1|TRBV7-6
TGTGCCAGCAGTTTAAATGACAGGGACCCTGAAGCTTTCTTT
CASSLNDRDPEAFF
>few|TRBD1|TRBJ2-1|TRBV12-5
TGTGCTAGTGGTTTGGTAGGCAGGGGGGAGCAGTTCTTC
CASGLVGRGEQFF
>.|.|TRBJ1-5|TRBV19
TGTGCCAGTACAGGCGACGGCTGGGATCAGCCCCAGCATTTT
CASTGDGWDQPQHF
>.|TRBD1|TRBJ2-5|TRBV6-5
TGTGCCAGCACTCCGACAGGGGGCGGGGAGACCCAGTACTTC
CASTPTGGGETQYF
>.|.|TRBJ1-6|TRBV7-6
TGTGCCAGCAGCTTAGGGCCAGCCTATAATTCACCCCTCCACTTT
CASSLGPAYNSPLHF
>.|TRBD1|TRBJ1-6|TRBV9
TGTGCCAGCAGCGAGACGGCCGGGACAGCGAATTCACCCCTCCACTTT
CASSETAGTANSPLHF
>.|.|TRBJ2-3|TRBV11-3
TGTGCCAGCAGCTTAGGTTCGCGGGGAGATACGCAGTATTTT
CASSLGSRGDTQYF
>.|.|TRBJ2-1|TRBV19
TGTGCCAGTGTGCAGTACAATGAGCAGTTCTTC
CASVQYNEQFF
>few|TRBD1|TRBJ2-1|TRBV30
TGTGCCTGGACCGGGACAGGGGGTGAGCAGTTCTTC
CAWTGTGGEQFF
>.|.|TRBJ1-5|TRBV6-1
TGTGCCAGCAGTGAAGGCGGGAATCAGCCCCAGCATTTT
CASSEGGNQPQHF
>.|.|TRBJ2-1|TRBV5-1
TGCGCCAGCAGCTCGCTGGACGGGGACTCCTACAATGAGCAGTTCTTC
CASSSLDGDSYNEQFF
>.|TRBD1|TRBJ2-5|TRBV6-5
TGTGCCAGCAGTACACAGGGGTGGGAGACCCAGTACTTC
CASSTQGWETQYF
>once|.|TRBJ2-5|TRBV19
TGTGCCAGTAGTATGTCGTCGGGATCGGAGACCCAGTACTTC
CASSMSSGSETQYF
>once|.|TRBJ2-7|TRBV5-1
TGCGCCAGCAGCACTGGGCTTGTCCTTGGGCAGTACTTC
CASSTGLVLGQYF
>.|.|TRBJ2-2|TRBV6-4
TGTGCCAGCAGTGACTCGTCATCCGGGGAGCTGTTTTTT
CASSDSSSGELFF
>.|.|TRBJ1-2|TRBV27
TGTGCCAGCAAATCCGGGGGGGTCTATGGCTACACCTTC
CASKSGGVYGYTF
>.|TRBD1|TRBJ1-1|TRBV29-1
TGCAGCGTAGGGACAGGGTACGGGACTGAAGCTTTCTTT
CSVGTGYGTEAFF
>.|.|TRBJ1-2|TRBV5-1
TGCGCCAGCAGCAAACAGGGTCGTGAGTATGGCTACACCTTC
CASSKQGREYGYTF
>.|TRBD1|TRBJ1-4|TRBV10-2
TGCGCCAGCAGTACTCAACAGGGGGCAAAAGAAAAACTGTTTTTT
CASSTQQGAKEKLFF
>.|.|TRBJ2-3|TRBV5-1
TGCGCCAGCAGCTTGGAAGCTTCATTAGATACGCAGTATTTT
CASSLEASLDTQYF
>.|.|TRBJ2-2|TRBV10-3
TGTGCCATCAGTGAGTCTCAGGGAAACACCGGGGAGCTGTTTTTT
CAISESQGNTGELFF
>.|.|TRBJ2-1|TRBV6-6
TGTGCCAGCAGCCCAGGGGTCTATGAGCAGTTCTTC
CASSPGVYEQFF
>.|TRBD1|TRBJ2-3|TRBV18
TGTGCCAGCTCACTTCAGGGGGGCACAGATACGCAGTATTTT
CASSLQGGTDTQYF
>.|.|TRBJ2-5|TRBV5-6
TGTGCCAGCAGCTCACCGGGGTTTCAAGAGACCCAGTACTTC
CASSSPGFQETQYF
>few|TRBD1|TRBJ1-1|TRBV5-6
TGTGCCAGCCTTTTTGAGGGGGCAGACACTGAAGCTTTCTTT
CASLFEGADTEAFF
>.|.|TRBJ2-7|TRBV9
TGTGCCAGCAGCGTAGTTTCCGGGTACGAGCAGTACTTC
CASSVVSGYEQYF
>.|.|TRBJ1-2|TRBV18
TGTGCCAGCTCACCATCGGAGAACTATGGCTACACCTTC
CASSPSENYGYTF
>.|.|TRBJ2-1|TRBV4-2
TGTGCCAGCAGCCCGGGGGACCAAACCTACAATGAGCAGTTCTTC
CASSPGDQTYNEQFF
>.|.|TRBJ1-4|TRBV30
TGTGCCTGGAGTGTCACCCCCGGAGCTAATGAAAAACTGTTTTTT
CAWSVTPGANEKLFF
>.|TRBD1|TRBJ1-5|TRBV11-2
TGTGCCAGCGGGGACAGGGAAAATCAGCCCCAGCATTTT
CASGDRENQPQHF
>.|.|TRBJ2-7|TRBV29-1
TGCAGTCCTCAGGACTCCTACGAGCAGTACTTC
CSPQDSYEQYF
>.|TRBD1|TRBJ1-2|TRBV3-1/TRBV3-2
TGTGCCAGCAGCCAAGAAAGTTGGGGAGACAGGGGAAATCGAGGCTATGGCTACACCTTC
CASSQESWGDRGNRGYGYTF
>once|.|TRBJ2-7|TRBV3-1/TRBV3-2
TGTGCCAGCAGCCAAGATAGGGCTAGCGAGTACGAGCAGTACTTC
CASSQDRASEYEQYF
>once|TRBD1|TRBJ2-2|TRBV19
TGTGCCAGTAGCAACCCGGGGGGACAGGGGACAAACACCGGGGAGCTGTTTTTT
CASSNPGGQGTNTGELFF
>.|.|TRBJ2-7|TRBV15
TGTGCCACCAGTTTTCCGGGGTCGGCAGGAGAGCAGTACTTC
CATSFPGSAGEQYF
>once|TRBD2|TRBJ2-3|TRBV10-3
TGTGCCATCAGTGGTGAGCGGGGGGGCGTAGATACGCAGTATTTT
CAISGERGGVDTQYF
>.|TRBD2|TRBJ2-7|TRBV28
TGTGCCAGCAGTTCACCTAGCGGGGTAACCTACGAGCAGTACTTC
CASSSPSGVTYEQYF
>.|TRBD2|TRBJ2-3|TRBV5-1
TGCGCCAGCAGCTTGTTCGCTAGCGGAAACACAGATACGCAGTATTTT
CASSLFASGNTDTQYF
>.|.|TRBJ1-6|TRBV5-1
TGCGCCAGCAGCTTGGATGCAGGCCCTCTTTCACCCCTCCACTTT
CASSLDAGPLSPLHF
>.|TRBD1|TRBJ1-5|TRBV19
TGTGCCAGTAGTGGCGGGACAGCAAATCAGCCCCAGCATTTT
CASSGGTANQPQHF
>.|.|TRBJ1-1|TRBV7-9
TGTGCCAGCAGCTTACTGGGCATGAACACTGAAGCTTTCTTT
CASSLLGMNTEAFF
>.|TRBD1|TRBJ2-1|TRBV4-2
TGTGCCAGCAGCCAAAACCCGGGACAGGGGGCGATTAGCTCCTACAATGAGCAGTTCTTC
CASSQNPGQGAISSYNEQFF
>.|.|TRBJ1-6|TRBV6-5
TGTGCCAGCAGACTCCCGTATAATTCACCCCTCCACTTT
CASRLPYNSPLHF
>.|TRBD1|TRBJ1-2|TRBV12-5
TGTGCTAGTGGTTTGGGACAGGGGAGGCCGCTACTATTCTATGGCTACACCTTC
CASGLGQGRPLLFYGYTF
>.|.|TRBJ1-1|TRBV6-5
TGTGCCAGCAGCCGGGGGGGGCTCACTGAAGCTTTCTTT
CASSRGGLTEAFF
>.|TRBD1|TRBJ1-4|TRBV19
TGTGCCACCAAGGGGGGACAGGGGTCTAATGAAAAACTGTTTTTT
CATKGGQGSNEKLFF
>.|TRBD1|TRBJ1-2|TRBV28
TGTGCCAGCAATTACAGGGGCCGGATATCGAGGCGCTACACCTTC
CASNYRGRISRRYTF
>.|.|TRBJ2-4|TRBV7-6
TGTGCCAGCAGATCTACCCCCGGGGCCAAAAACATTCAGTACTTC
CASRSTPGAKNIQYF